Sequencing of this T cell receptor (beta chain) was carried out in a study of blood T cell repertoires in COVID-19. Germline CDR1 reads SGHRS; CDR2 reads YFSETQ. V dropped 2 bases and J dropped 2 bases, with 4 bases sitting between them. CDR3 length: 12 amino acids. The protocol was immunoSEQ multiplex PCR, while the TCRdb copy is restricted to in-frame clones and leaves out a portion. The table lists about 220,000 clones, approximately 86% of them singletons. The material sequenced was peripheral blood. The sequence was obtained from a woman older than 75 with acute or convalescent COVID-19. J is TRBJ2-5 and V is TRBV5-1; D uncertain. The CDR3 DNA is TGCGCCAGCAGCTTCCCACAAGAGACCCAGTACTTC. Translated, it gives CASSFPQETQYF. The whole variable domain, filled in from reference TRBV5-1 and TRBJ2-5, reads KAGVTQTPRYLIKTRGQQVTLSCSPISGHRSVSWYQQTPGQGLQFLFEYFSETQRNKGNFPGRFSGRQFSNSRSEMNVSTLELGDSALYLCASSFPQETQYFGPGTRLLVL.